Each of the 4 T cell receptor beta chains below was sequenced from the same sample in a study of blood T cell repertoires in COVID-19. This table comes from immunoSEQ multiplex PCR, and its TCRdb copy is limited to in-frame clones, with some not included. The data hold under 80,000 clones, with about 82% observed a single time. Sequencing input: peripheral blood. The receptors were sampled from a man between 65 and 79 years old with acute or convalescent COVID-19.

This rearrangement joins TRBV19 to TRBJ1-1, with no clear D. CDR1 and CDR2 (germline): LNHDA, SQIVND (reference sequence). V was pared by 1 base and J by 1 base, with 7 bases between. This CDR3 comprises 14 residues. CDR3 DNA: TGTGCCAGTAGTATAGCAGGAGGGAACACTGAAGCTTTCTTT. Protein product: CASSIAGGNTEAFF.

This rearrangement joins TRBV4-1 to TRBJ2-1; 11 bases line up with TRBD2. Germline-derived CDR1 and CDR2 are MGHRA and YSYEKL. Trimming removed 4 bases from V and 7 bases from J; junction bases left unmatched: 15. The length of the CDR3 is 18 residues. In nucleotides, the CDR3 is TGCGCCAGCAGCCGCCGCCCCGACCTAGCGGGGGGCAGTAATGAGCAGTTCTTC. This sequence encodes CASSRRPDLAGGSNEQFF.

The chain is built from TRBV11-2 and TRBJ2-3, with 8 bases that match TRBD2. V shed 5 bases and J 2 bases; nucleotides not matched to a gene: 12. This CDR3 is 17 amino acids long. Germline V gene sequence: CDR1 SGHAT, CDR2 FQNNGV. This chain's CDR3 is CASSQLGGGGYTDTQYF. Written as DNA, the CDR3 is TGTGCCAGCAGCCAATTAGGTGGCGGGGGGTACACAGATACGCAGTATTTT. The complete variable domain, with remaining parts taken from reference TRBV11-2 and TRBJ2-3, reads EAGVAQSPRYKIIEKRQSVAFWCNPISGHATLYWYQQILGQGPKLLIQFQNNGVVDDSQLPKDRFSAERLKGVDSTLKIQPAKLEDSAVYLCASSQLGGGGYTDTQYFGPGTRLTVL.

The V and J genes are TRBV2 and TRBJ2-7; 11 nucleotides agree with TRBD2. J lost 3 bases, V lost 5 bases, and 12 bases had no gene match. The CDR3 loop spans 17 amino acids. Germline V gene sequence: CDR1 SNHLY, CDR2 FYNNEI. CDR3 amino acids: CASSIIPGLAVFYEQYF. The CDR3 DNA is TGTGCCAGCAGTATAATCCCGGGACTAGCGGTATTCTACGAGCAGTACTTC. Together with reference TRBV2 and TRBJ2-7, the CDR3 gives the full variable domain: EPEVTQTPSHQVTQMGQEVILRCVPISNHLYFYWYRQILGQKVEFLVSFYNNEISEKSEIFDDQFSVERPDGSNFTLKIRSTKLEDSAMYFCASSIIPGLAVFYEQYFGPGTRLTVT.